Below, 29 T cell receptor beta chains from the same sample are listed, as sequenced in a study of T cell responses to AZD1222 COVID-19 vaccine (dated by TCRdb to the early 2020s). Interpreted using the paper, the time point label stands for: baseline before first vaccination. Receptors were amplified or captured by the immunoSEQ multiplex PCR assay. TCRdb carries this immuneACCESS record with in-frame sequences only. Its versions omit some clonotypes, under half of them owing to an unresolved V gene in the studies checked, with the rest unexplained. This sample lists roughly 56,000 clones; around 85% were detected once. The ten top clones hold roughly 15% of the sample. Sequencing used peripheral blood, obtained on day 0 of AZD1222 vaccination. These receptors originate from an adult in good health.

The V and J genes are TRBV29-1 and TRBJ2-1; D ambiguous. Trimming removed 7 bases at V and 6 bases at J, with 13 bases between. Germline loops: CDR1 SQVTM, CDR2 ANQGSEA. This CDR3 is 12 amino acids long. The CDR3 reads CSAAKQGNEQFF. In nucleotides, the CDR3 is TGCAGCGCGGCGAAACAAGGCAATGAGCAGTTCTTC.

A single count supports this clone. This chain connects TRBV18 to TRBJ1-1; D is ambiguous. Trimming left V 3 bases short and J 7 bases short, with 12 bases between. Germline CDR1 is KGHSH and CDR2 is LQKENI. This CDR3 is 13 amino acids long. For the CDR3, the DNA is TGTGCCAGCTCACCGGCAGGTGAAATTGAAGCTTTCTTT. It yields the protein CASSPAGEIEAFF.

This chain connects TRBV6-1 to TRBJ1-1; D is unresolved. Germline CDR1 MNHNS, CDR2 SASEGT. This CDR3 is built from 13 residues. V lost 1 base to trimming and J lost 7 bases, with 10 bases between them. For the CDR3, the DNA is TGTGCCAGCAGTGAAGGACGTAATAATGAAGCTTTCTTT. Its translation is CASSEGRNNEAFF.

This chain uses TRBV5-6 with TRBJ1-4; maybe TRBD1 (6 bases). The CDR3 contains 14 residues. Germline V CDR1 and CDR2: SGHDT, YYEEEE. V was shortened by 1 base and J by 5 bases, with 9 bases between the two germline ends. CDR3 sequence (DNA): TGTGCCAGCAGCTTGAGAGGGGGAAATGAAAAACTGTTTTTT. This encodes CASSLRGGNEKLFF.

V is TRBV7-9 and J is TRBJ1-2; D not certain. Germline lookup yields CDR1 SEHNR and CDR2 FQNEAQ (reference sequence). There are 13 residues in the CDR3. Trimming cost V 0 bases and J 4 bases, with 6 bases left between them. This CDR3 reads CASSLATLYGYTF. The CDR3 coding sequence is TGTGCCAGCAGCTTAGCGACGCTCTATGGCTACACCTTC.

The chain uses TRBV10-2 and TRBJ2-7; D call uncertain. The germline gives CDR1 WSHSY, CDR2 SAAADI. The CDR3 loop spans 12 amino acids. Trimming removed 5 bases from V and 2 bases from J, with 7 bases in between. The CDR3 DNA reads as TGCGCCAGCAGTTCGGCCCCCTACGAGCAGTACTTC. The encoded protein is CASSSAPYEQYF.

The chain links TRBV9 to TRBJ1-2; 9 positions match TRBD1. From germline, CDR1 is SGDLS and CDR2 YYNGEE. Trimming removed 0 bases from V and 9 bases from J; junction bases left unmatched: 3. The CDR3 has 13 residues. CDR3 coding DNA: TGTGCCAGCAGCGTAGATGGGACAGGGAGCTACACCTTC. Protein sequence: CASSVDGTGSYTF.

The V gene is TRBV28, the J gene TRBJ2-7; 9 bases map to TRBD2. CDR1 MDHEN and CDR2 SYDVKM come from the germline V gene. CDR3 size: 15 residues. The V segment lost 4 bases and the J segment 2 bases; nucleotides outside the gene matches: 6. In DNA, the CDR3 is TGTGCCAGCAGTTCGAGCGGGGGGACCACCTACGAGCAGTACTTC. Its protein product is CASSSSGGTTYEQYF. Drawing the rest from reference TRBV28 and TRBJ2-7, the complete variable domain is DVKVTQSSRYLVKRTGEKVFLECVQDMDHENMFWYRQDPGLGLRLIYFSYDVKMKEKGDIPEGYSVSREKKERFSLILESASTNQTSMYLCASSSSGGTTYEQYFGPGTRLTVT.

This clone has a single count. The CDR3 DNA reads as TGCAGCGTCGGTTGGGGGGCTGGTGAAAAACTGTTTTTT. Translating gives CSVGWGAGEKLFF. The genes are TRBV29-1 and TRBJ1-4, with D possibly being TRBD1 (6 bases). With 6 bases removed from V and 7 bases from J, the gap between germline ends came to 15 bases. The CDR3 length is 13 residues. CDR1 is SQVTM and CDR2 is ANQGSEA in the germline V gene.

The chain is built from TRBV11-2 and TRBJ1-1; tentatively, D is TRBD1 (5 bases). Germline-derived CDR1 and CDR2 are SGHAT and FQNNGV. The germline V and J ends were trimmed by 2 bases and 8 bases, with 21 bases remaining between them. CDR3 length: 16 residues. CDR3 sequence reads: CASSLLVPTGTREAFF. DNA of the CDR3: TGTGCCAGCAGCTTATTGGTGCCCACCGGGACTAGAGAAGCTTTCTTT.

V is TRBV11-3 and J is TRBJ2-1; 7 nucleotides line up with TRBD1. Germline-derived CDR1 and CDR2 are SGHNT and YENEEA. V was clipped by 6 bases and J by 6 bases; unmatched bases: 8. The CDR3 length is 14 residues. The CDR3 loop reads CASRKTGKSNEQFF. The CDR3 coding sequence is TGTGCCAGCAGGAAGACAGGGAAGAGCAATGAGCAGTTCTTC.

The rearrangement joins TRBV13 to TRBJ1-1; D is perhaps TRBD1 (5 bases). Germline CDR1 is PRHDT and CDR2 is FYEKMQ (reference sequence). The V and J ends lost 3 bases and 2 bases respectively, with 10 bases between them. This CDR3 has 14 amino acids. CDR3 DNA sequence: TGTGCCAGCAGCTTCGGGACGGGTAACACTGAAGCTTTCTTT. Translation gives CASSFGTGNTEAFF.

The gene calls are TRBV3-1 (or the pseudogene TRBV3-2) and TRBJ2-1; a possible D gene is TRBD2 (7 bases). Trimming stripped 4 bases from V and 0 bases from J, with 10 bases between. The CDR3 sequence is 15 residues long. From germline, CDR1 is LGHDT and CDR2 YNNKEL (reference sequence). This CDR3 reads CASSPRGASYNEQFF. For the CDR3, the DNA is TGTGCCAGCAGCCCTCGGGGGGCCTCCTACAATGAGCAGTTCTTC.

CDR3 protein: CASSFLAGFSREQYF. CDR3 nucleotide sequence: TGTGCCAGCAGTTTTTTGGCGGGGTTTAGCCGGGAGCAGTACTTC. This chain uses TRBV28 with TRBJ2-7; D perhaps matches TRBD2 (6 bases). From germline, CDR1 is MDHEN and CDR2 SYDVKM. The V end lost 3 bases, the J end lost 7 bases, and 19 bases lay between the germline ends. This CDR3 spans 15 amino acids.

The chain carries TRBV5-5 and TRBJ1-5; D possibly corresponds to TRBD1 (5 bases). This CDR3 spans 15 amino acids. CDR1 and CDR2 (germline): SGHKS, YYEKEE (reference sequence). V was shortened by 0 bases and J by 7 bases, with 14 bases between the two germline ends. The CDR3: CASSLEADMYQPQHF. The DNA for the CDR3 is TGTGCCAGCAGCTTGGAGGCGGACATGTACCAGCCCCAGCATTTT.

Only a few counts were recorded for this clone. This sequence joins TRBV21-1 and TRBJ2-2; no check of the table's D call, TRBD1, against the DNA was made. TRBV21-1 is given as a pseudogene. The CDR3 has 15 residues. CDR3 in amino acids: CASSKAGHGTGELFF. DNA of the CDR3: TGTGCCAGCAGCAAAGCGGGACACGGCACCGGGGAGCTGTTTTTT.

Here the CDR3 DNA reads TGTGCCAGCAGCTTACAGCGGCGAACAGAGACCCAGTACTTC. Amino acids: CASSLQRRTETQYF. The chain has TRBV5-6 and TRBJ2-5, with a tentative D call TRBD2 (5 bases). The germline V gene encodes CDR1 SGHDT and CDR2 YYEEEE. The CDR3 extends over 14 amino acids. V was cut by 2 bases and J by 4 bases, with 12 bases left in between. Full variable domain (remainder filled in from reference TRBV5-6 and TRBJ2-5): DAGVTQSPTHLIKTRGQQVTLRCSPKSGHDTVSWYQQALGQGPQFIFQYYEEEERQRGNFPDRFSGHQFPNYSSELNVNALLLGDSALYLCASSLQRRTETQYFGPGTRLLVL.

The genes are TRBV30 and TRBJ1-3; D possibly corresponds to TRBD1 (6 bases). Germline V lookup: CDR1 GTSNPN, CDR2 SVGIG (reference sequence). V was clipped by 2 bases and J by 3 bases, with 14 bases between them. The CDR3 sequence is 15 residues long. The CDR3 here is CAWSFRQGSGNTIYF. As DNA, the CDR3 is TGTGCCTGGAGTTTTAGGCAGGGGAGTGGAAACACCATATATTTT.

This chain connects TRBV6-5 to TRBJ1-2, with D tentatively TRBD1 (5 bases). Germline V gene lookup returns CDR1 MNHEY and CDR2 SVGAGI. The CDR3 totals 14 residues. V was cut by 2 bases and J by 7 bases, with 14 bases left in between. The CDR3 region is CASSYRVREVGYTF. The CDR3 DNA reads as TGTGCCAGCAGTTACCGCGTCAGGGAGGTTGGCTACACCTTC.

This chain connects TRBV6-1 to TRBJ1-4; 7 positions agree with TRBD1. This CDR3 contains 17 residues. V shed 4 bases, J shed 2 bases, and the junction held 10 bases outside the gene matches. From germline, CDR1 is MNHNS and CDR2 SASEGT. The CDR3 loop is CASSGRQGRGTNEKLFF. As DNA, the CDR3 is TGTGCCAGCAGTGGCAGACAGGGTCGCGGCACTAATGAAAAACTGTTTTTT.

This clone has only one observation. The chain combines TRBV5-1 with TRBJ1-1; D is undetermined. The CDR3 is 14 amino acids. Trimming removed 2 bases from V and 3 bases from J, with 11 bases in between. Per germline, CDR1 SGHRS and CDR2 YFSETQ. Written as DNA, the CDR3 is TGCGCCAGCAGCTTACCTGTTGGGGACACTGAAGCTTTCTTT. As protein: CASSLPVGDTEAFF.

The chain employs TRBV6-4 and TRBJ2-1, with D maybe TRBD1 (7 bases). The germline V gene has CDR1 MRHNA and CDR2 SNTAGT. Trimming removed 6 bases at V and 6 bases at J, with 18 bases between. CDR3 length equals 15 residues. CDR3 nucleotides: TGTGCCAGCAGCCCCGGGACTCCAGGGGGCAATGAGCAGTTCTTC. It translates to CASSPGTPGGNEQFF.

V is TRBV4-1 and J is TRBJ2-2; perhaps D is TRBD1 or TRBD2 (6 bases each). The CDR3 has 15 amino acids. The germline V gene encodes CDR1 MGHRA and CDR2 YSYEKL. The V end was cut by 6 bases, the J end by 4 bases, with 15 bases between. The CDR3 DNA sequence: TGCGCCAGCAGTGATGGGGGGCACGGCACCGGGGAGCTGTTTTTT. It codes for CASSDGGHGTGELFF.

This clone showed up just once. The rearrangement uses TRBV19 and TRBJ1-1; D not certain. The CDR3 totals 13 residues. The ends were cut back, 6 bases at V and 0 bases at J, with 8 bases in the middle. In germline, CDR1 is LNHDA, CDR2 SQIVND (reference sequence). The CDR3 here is CASSSTVNTEAFF. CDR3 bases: TGTGCCAGTAGCTCGACGGTGAACACTGAAGCTTTCTTT.

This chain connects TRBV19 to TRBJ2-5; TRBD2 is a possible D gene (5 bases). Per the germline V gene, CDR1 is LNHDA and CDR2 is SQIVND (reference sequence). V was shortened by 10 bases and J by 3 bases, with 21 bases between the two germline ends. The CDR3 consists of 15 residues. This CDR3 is CATNTRAGGKETQYF. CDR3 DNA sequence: TGTGCCACAAACACGAGGGCTGGTGGAAAAGAGACCCAGTACTTC.

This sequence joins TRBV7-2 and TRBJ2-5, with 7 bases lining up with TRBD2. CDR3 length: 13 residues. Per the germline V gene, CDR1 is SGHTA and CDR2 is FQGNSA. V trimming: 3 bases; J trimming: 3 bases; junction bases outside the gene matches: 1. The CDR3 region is CASSFAGEETQYF. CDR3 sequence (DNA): TGTGCCAGCAGCTTTGCGGGGGAAGAGACCCAGTACTTC. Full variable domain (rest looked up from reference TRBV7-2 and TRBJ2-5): GAGVSQSPSNKVTEKGKDVELRCDPISGHTALYWYRQSLGQGLEFLIYFQGNSAPDKSGLPSDRFSAERTGGSVSTLTIQRTQQEDSAVYLCASSFAGEETQYFGPGTRLLVL.

The CDR3 here is CASSLPMLNEQFF. The CDR3 DNA is TGTGCCAGCAGTTTGCCAATGTTGAATGAGCAGTTCTTC. V gene TRBV28 combines with J gene TRBJ2-1; D not certain. This CDR3 has 13 amino acids. In germline, CDR1 is MDHEN, CDR2 SYDVKM. The ends were cut back, 3 bases at V and 7 bases at J, with 10 bases in the middle.

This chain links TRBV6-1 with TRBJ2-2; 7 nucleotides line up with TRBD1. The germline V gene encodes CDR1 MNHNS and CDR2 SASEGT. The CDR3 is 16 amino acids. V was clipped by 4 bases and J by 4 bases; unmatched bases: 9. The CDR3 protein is CASSGVGGAGTGELFF. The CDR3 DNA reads TGTGCCAGCAGTGGGGTAGGGGGCGCGGGCACCGGGGAGCTGTTTTTT.

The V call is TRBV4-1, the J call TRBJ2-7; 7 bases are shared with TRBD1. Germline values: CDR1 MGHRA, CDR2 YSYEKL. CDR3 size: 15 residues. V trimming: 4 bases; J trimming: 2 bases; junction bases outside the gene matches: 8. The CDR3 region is CASSPGTAVTYEQYF. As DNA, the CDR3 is TGCGCCAGCAGCCCCGGGACAGCAGTAACCTACGAGCAGTACTTC.